The 25 T cell receptor beta chains below were found in one sample sequenced in a study of cytomegalovirus exposure and HLA in healthy donors. Amplification used 60 Vbeta primers and 13 Jbeta primers. The method was immunoSEQ multiplex PCR; TCRdb's version includes in-frame clones alone and lacks a portion of them. The sample's table shows about 53,000 clones. What was sequenced was PBMCs. The receptor set was obtained from a young woman in good health and CMV-seronegative.

The rearrangement uses TRBV19 and TRBJ2-5; 7 bases are shared with TRBD2. After removal of 6 bases from V and 4 bases from J, the junction contained 14 bases not matched to a gene. The CDR3 is 16 amino acids. Germline V gene lookup returns CDR1 LNHDA and CDR2 SQIVND (reference sequence). The CDR3 nucleotides read TGTGCCAGTAGAGACCCGGGGGGAGTACTAGGAGAGACCCAGTACTTC. It is translated as CASRDPGGVLGETQYF.

This sequence joins TRBV15 and TRBJ1-6; D unclear. The CDR3 spans 15 residues. Trimming cost V 0 bases and J 10 bases, with 13 bases left between them. The germline CDR1 and CDR2 sequences are LNHNV and YYDKDF (reference sequence). For the CDR3, the DNA is TGTGCCACCAGCAGAGATGTTGGCACGGGATCACCCCTCCACTTT. It encodes CATSRDVGTGSPLHF.

This chain uses TRBV5-1 with TRBJ1-6; 7 bases are a match to TRBD1. Germline loops: CDR1 SGHRS, CDR2 YFSETQ. The CDR3 is 15 residues long. V lost 7 bases and J lost 3; bases outside the gene matches: 7. CDR3: CASQSGTVYNSPLHF. The CDR3 region has the DNA TGCGCCAGCCAGTCCGGGACAGTCTATAATTCACCCCTCCACTTT.

V and J are TRBV19 and TRBJ2-7, with 10 bases fitting TRBD2. This CDR3 region has 15 residues. Germline V gene data show CDR1 as LNHDA and CDR2 as SQIVND (reference sequence). V trimming: 1 base; J trimming: 4 bases; junction bases outside the gene matches: 4. The CDR3 spells CASSIGASGSYEQYF. The CDR3 nucleotides read TGTGCCAGTAGTATAGGGGCTAGCGGGAGTTACGAGCAGTACTTC.

This chain uses TRBV4-2 with TRBJ2-2; D is uncertain. CDR1 and CDR2 (germline): LGHNA, YNFKEQ. The CDR3 sequence is 17 residues long. Trimming removed 0 bases from V and 2 bases from J, with 13 bases in between. CDR3: CASSQESYRLNTGELFF. The CDR3 nucleotides read TGTGCCAGCAGCCAAGAGTCGTATCGACTCAACACCGGGGAGCTGTTTTTT.

The CDR3 spells CASSVASRNYGYTF. DNA for the CDR3: TGTGCCAGCAGCGTAGCTAGCAGGAACTATGGCTACACCTTC. The gene calls are TRBV9 and TRBJ1-2, with D unclear. The CDR3 is 14 residues long. In germline, CDR1 is SGDLS, CDR2 YYNGEE. The V gene lost 0 bases and the J gene lost 2 bases, with 8 bases spanning the gap.

The V call is TRBV7-9, the J call TRBJ1-2; possible D gene TRBD1, 6 bases. The CDR3 totals 14 residues. Germline lookup yields CDR1 SEHNR and CDR2 FQNEAQ (reference sequence). Trimming cost V 5 bases and J 7 bases, with 17 bases left between them. The CDR3 nucleotides read TGTGCCAGCAGCCCCACAGGGCGGGTTCGTGGCTACACCTTC. Its protein product is CASSPTGRVRGYTF.

The chain combines TRBV19 with TRBJ1-6; TRBD1 might be the D (5 bases). There are 15 residues in the CDR3. The ends were cut back, 5 bases at V and 9 bases at J, with 17 bases in the middle. Germline CDR1 LNHDA, CDR2 SQIVND (reference sequence). CDR3 amino acids: CASSVTGGYGSPLHF. CDR3 nucleotide sequence: TGTGCCAGTAGTGTTACCGGGGGATATGGTTCACCCCTCCACTTT.

On this clone: One junction end does not reproduce the germline sequence, and a read error may be involved. V and J are TRBV7-2 and TRBJ2-3; 7 bases map to TRBD2. The CDR3 length is 17 residues. Germline lookup yields CDR1 SGHTA and CDR2 FQGNSA. As DNA, the CDR3 is TGTGCCAGCAGCGTAGCCGGCGGGCGGGAGAATTCAGATACGCAGTATTTT. Its translation is CASSVAGGRENSDTQYF.

The chain joins TRBV5-6 to TRBJ2-4; TRBD1 might be the D (6 bases). Germline CDR1 SGHDT, CDR2 YYEEEE. The length of the CDR3 is 16 residues. Deletions cut 2 bases from V and 0 bases from J, with 12 bases between. The chain's CDR3 is CASSLYRDLAKNIQYF. Here the CDR3 DNA reads TGTGCCAGCAGCTTATACAGGGACCTAGCCAAAAACATTCAGTACTTC.

The chain recombines TRBV18 with TRBJ1-4, with D tentatively TRBD1 (5 bases). The CDR3 length is 15 residues. V gave up 3 bases and J gave up 8 bases, with 16 bases separating them. Per the germline V gene, CDR1 is KGHSH and CDR2 is LQKENI. Here the CDR3 reads CASSPPGGTGEKLFF. The DNA of the CDR3 is TGTGCCAGCTCACCCCCCGGGGGGACGGGGGAAAAACTGTTTTTT.

The chain carries TRBV14 and TRBJ2-5, with a weak D call TRBD2 (6 bases). Trimming removed 5 bases at V and 4 bases at J, with 17 bases between. CDR3 length equals 15 residues. Germline CDR1 and CDR2: SGHDN and FVKESK. The DNA for the CDR3 is TGTGCCAGCAGCGAACTTCGTGGGGGGACAGAGACCCAGTACTTC. Its translation: CASSELRGGTETQYF.

The chain carries TRBV9 and TRBJ2-2; 7 bases are a match to TRBD1. CDR3 length: 16 residues. The J segment lost 2 bases and the V segment lost 2 bases, leaving 6 bases of the junction unmatched. Germline V gene data show CDR1 as SGDLS and CDR2 as YYNGEE. The CDR3 region is CASSVQVGGNTGELFF. In DNA, the CDR3 is TGTGCCAGCAGCGTCCAAGTAGGGGGCAACACCGGGGAGCTGTTTTTT.

This chain uses TRBV18 with TRBJ2-6; D remains unclear. Germline V gene sequence: CDR1 KGHSH, CDR2 LQKENI. This CDR3 comprises 15 residues. Deletions cut 2 bases from V and 0 bases from J, with 5 bases between. DNA of the CDR3: TGTGCCAGCTCACCAGCGCTCTCTGGGGCCAACGTCCTGACTTTC. It is translated as CASSPALSGANVLTF.

The chain combines TRBV5-1 with TRBJ2-1, with 12 nucleotides matching TRBD2. This CDR3 is 14 amino acids long. Germline CDR1 reads SGHRS; CDR2 reads YFSETQ. V trimming: 8 bases; J trimming: 6 bases; junction bases outside the gene matches: 6. As DNA, the CDR3 is TGCGCCAGTTTAGGGACTAGCGGGTCCAATGAGCAGTTCTTC. Amino acid sequence: CASLGTSGSNEQFF.

J is TRBJ1-4 and V is TRBV11-3, with 8 bases fitting TRBD1. Germline loops: CDR1 SGHNT, CDR2 YENEEA. V was pared by 5 bases and J by 5 bases, with 7 bases of the junction left unmatched. The CDR3 totals 15 residues. In DNA form, the CDR3 reads TGTGCCAGCAGCGTTACCGGGACAGGAAATGAAAAACTGTTTTTT. Protein: CASSVTGTGNEKLFF.

This chain connects TRBV29-1 to TRBJ1-2; D is unclear. The CDR3 is 15 amino acids. Trimming removed 4 bases at V and 3 bases at J, with 18 bases between. The V gene's germline CDR1 is SQVTM and CDR2 ANQGSEA. The CDR3 nucleotides read TGCAGCGTTGCCGGCGGTCCAGATATTTACTATGGCTACACCTTC. The encoded protein is CSVAGGPDIYYGYTF.

The CDR3 DNA sequence: TGTGCCAGCACGGGACAGGGCCTTAGCAATCAGCCCCAGCATTTT. As protein: CASTGQGLSNQPQHF. The rearrangement links TRBV2 to TRBJ1-5; 9 bases agree with TRBD1. CDR3 length equals 15 residues. With V trimmed by 7 bases and J by 0 bases, 4 bases remained unmatched. Germline V CDR1 and CDR2: SNHLY, FYNNEI.

This chain links TRBV6-5 with TRBJ1-4, with TRBD1 matching over 8 bases. Losses at the gene ends were 4 bases for V and 5 bases for J; bases not matched to a gene: 9. There are 16 residues in the CDR3. In germline, CDR1 is MNHEY, CDR2 SVGAGI. The CDR3 DNA reads as TGTGCCAGCAGTTTAAGCGGACAGGGTCAAAATGAAAAACTGTTTTTT. It translates to CASSLSGQGQNEKLFF.

The chain couples TRBV5-1 to TRBJ2-7, with 13 positions matching TRBD2. The CDR3 consists of 16 residues. With V trimmed by 4 bases and J by 2 bases, 6 bases remained unmatched. From germline, CDR1 is SGHRS and CDR2 YFSETQ. This CDR3 is CASSPGGLAGAYEQYF. The CDR3 region has the DNA TGCGCCAGCAGCCCCGGAGGACTAGCGGGAGCCTACGAGCAGTACTTC.

The rearrangement links TRBV7-9 to TRBJ1-1; D call uncertain. The CDR3 spans 14 residues. Between the trimmed V and J ends, which lost 1 base and 3 bases, there was a span of 9 bases. Germline V gene data show CDR1 as SEHNR and CDR2 as FQNEAQ (reference sequence). The CDR3 DNA reads TGTGCCAGCAGCTTAGGGGAGATGGACACTGAAGCTTTCTTT. It specifies CASSLGEMDTEAFF.

V usage is TRBV5-1 and J usage is TRBJ1-3; 7 bases align to TRBD1. Trimming cost V 0 bases and J 5 bases; bases outside gene matches: 2. CDR3 length: 14 amino acids. Germline CDR1 reads SGHRS; CDR2 reads YFSETQ. The CDR3 nucleotides are TGCGCCAGCAGCTTGGAGACAGGGAGAAACACCATATATTTT. Protein product: CASSLETGRNTIYF.

J is TRBJ1-4 and V is TRBV6-5; 9 bases match TRBD1. Germline V lookup: CDR1 MNHEY, CDR2 SVGAGI. The trim removed 6 bases at V and 7 bases at J, leaving 6 bases unmatched. The CDR3 has 14 amino acids. The CDR3 DNA reads TGTGCCAGCAGGGGACAGGGCAGGGGTGAAAAACTGTTTTTT. This translates into CASRGQGRGEKLFF.

The genes are TRBV18 and TRBJ2-1; TRBD1 is a possible D gene (5 bases). The length of the CDR3 is 17 residues. Germline V gives CDR1 KGHSH, CDR2 LQKENI. Deletions cut 2 bases from V and 7 bases from J, with 21 bases between. CDR3 residues: CASSPSWLPQGGNEQFF. CDR3 in DNA: TGTGCCAGCTCACCAAGTTGGCTACCGCAGGGTGGGAATGAGCAGTTCTTC.

V is TRBV7-9 and J is TRBJ1-2; maybe TRBD1 (6 bases). V lost 5 bases to trimming and J lost 0 bases, with 10 bases between them. CDR1 and CDR2 (germline): SEHNR, FQNEAQ (reference sequence). This CDR3 contains 14 residues. The CDR3 DNA follows: TGTGCCAGCAGCCCCGGGGGGCCTAACTATGGCTACACCTTC. It translates to CASSPGGPNYGYTF. Full variable domain (remainder filled in from reference TRBV7-9 and TRBJ1-2): DTGVSQNPRHKITKRGQNVTFRCDPISEHNRLYWYRQTLGQGPEFLTYFQNEAQLEKSRLLSDRFSAERPKGSFSTLEIQRTEQGDSAMYLCASSPGGPNYGYTFGSGTRLTVV.